The 5 T cell receptor beta chains presented below share a single source sample, sequenced in a study of shared clonotypes between healthy human individuals. Repertoires were generated with immunoSEQ multiplex PCR, while TCRdb's copy carries only in-frame clones and drops some. The profile shows about 110,000 clones, around two thirds of them singletons. The source material was memory CD8+ T cells sorted from blood. As to subset: CD45RO+ cells pooled with CCR7-negative TemRA cells. All receptors derive from a woman aged 25 to 39 in good health.

This sequence joins TRBV7-2 and TRBJ2-2, with 8 bases that match TRBD2. The trim removed 5 bases at V and 6 bases at J, leaving 5 bases unmatched. The CDR3 is 14 amino acids. Germline V CDR1 and CDR2: SGHTA, FQGNSA. Written as DNA, the CDR3 is TGTGCCAGCAGCCGAAGCGGGAGCTCCGGGGAGCTGTTTTTT. It codes for CASSRSGSSGELFF.

This clone has a count of ten or more. The J gene is TRBJ1-3, the V gene TRBV6-1; D is unclear. The germline CDR1 and CDR2 sequences are MNHNS and SASEGT. Between the trimmed V and J ends, which lost 5 bases and 0 bases, there was a span of 11 bases. The CDR3 sequence is 15 residues long. CDR3 coding DNA: TGTGCCAGCAGTTTCGACGTTAGCTCTGGAAACACCATATATTTT. It codes for CASSFDVSSGNTIYF.

Of note for this clone: At one of its ends the junction is not consistent with the germline gene, which may arise from a read error. The same CDR3 is also encoded by other DNA sequences in this sample. The chain joins TRBV4-1 to TRBJ2-7; 12 nucleotides align to TRBD2. CDR1 and CDR2 from the germline V gene are MGHRA and YSYEKL. This CDR3 has 16 residues. The CDR3 region is CASSQDPTSGSNEQYF. The CDR3 coding sequence is TGTGCCAGCAGCCAAGACCCGACTAGCGGGAGCAACGAGCAGTACTTC.

J is TRBJ2-5 and V is TRBV25-1; 11 bases agree with TRBD1. The CDR3 sequence is 18 residues long. Losses at the gene ends were 7 bases for V and 2 bases for J; bases not matched to a gene: 15. CDR1 is MGHDK and CDR2 is SYGVNS in the germline V gene. The CDR3, as DNA: TGTGCCAGCACGGCCCCCCCTCGGACAGGGGGCAGACAAGAGACCCAGTACTTC. As protein: CASTAPPRTGGRQETQYF.

This chain joins TRBV5-1 and TRBJ2-7; maybe TRBD2 (5 bases). The CDR3 is 15 amino acids. Germline V gene sequence: CDR1 SGHRS, CDR2 YFSETQ. V shed 4 bases and J shed 4 bases, with 18 bases lying between them. CDR3 sequence: CASSDPRGLLYEQYF. CDR3 DNA sequence: TGCGCCAGCAGCGACCCCCGAGGACTTTTATACGAGCAGTACTTC.